A selection of T cell receptor beta chains follows, all from one sample in a study of cytomegalovirus exposure and HLA in healthy donors. Generated by immunoSEQ multiplex PCR, the TCRdb table keeps only in-frame clones and is missing some. The table has roughly 80,000 clones, about four fifths seen once. Sequencing used PBMCs. These receptors all come from a woman between 50 and 59 years old in good health and CMV-seronegative. Both conserved end residues are part of each CDR3. A D gene is named only where the DNA matches it firmly. The size field is filled for only some rows; it gives once, few, many or a size class.

D gene: -
V gene: TRBV27
J gene: TRBJ2-3
clone size: -
CDR3 protein: CASSLNPLADTQYF
CDR3 DNA: TGTGCCAGCAGTTTAAATCCCCTCGCAGATACGCAGTATTTT

D gene: -
V gene: TRBV25-1
J gene: TRBJ1-1
clone size: -
CDR3 protein: CASSGYREAFF
CDR3 DNA: TGTGCCAGCAGTGGTTACAGGGAAGCTTTCTTT

D gene: TRBD1
V gene: TRBV27
J gene: TRBJ1-5
clone size: -
CDR3 protein: CASSSGQGSNQPQHF
CDR3 DNA: TGTGCCAGCAGCTCGGGACAGGGGAGCAATCAGCCCCAGCATTTT

D gene: -
V gene: TRBV2
J gene: TRBJ1-3
clone size: -
CDR3 protein: CASSTRTGVSGNTIYF
CDR3 DNA: TGTGCCAGCAGCACCCGCACGGGGGTCTCTGGAAACACCATATATTTT

D gene: -
V gene: TRBV6-5
J gene: TRBJ1-2
clone size: -
CDR3 protein: CASSSIDNYGYTF
CDR3 DNA: TGTGCCAGCAGTTCGATAGATAACTATGGCTACACCTTC

D gene: -
V gene: TRBV19
J gene: TRBJ1-2
clone size: -
CDR3 protein: CASTQGRGLGYGYTF
CDR3 DNA: TGTGCCAGTACCCAGGGAAGGGGTTTGGGCTATGGCTACACCTTC

D gene: -
V gene: TRBV19
J gene: TRBJ1-1
clone size: -
CDR3 protein: CASSKLPGNTEAFF
CDR3 DNA: TGTGCCAGTAGTAAACTGCCGGGAAACACTGAAGCTTTCTTT

D gene: TRBD1
V gene: TRBV9
J gene: TRBJ1-2
clone size: -
CDR3 protein: CASSVDGQGVYGYTF
CDR3 DNA: TGTGCCAGCAGCGTAGATGGACAGGGGGTCTATGGCTACACCTTC

D gene: TRBD1
V gene: TRBV2
J gene: TRBJ1-2
clone size: once
CDR3 protein: CASSDEGGAIYGYTF
CDR3 DNA: TGTGCCAGCAGTGACGAAGGGGGCGCGATCTATGGCTACACCTTC

D gene: TRBD2
V gene: TRBV5-1
J gene: TRBJ2-5
clone size: -
CDR3 protein: CASSFEPGLAGYQETQYF
CDR3 DNA: TGCGCCAGCAGCTTCGAACCGGGACTAGCGGGTTACCAAGAGACCCAGTACTTC

D gene: TRBD2
V gene: TRBV5-1
J gene: TRBJ2-3
clone size: -
CDR3 protein: CASSLAQRERTDTQYF
CDR3 DNA: TGCGCCAGCAGCTTGGCCCAGCGGGAGAGGACAGATACGCAGTATTTT

D gene: TRBD1
V gene: TRBV28
J gene: TRBJ2-7
clone size: -
CDR3 protein: CASSPPFGTGNRLYEQYF
CDR3 DNA: TGTGCCAGCAGCCCCCCATTCGGGACAGGGAATAGACTCTACGAGCAGTACTTC

D gene: TRBD2
V gene: TRBV2
J gene: TRBJ2-7
clone size: -
CDR3 protein: CASSVGTSGRAGEQYF
CDR3 DNA: TGTGCCAGCAGTGTAGGAACTAGCGGGAGGGCGGGCGAGCAGTACTTC

D gene: TRBD2
V gene: TRBV27
J gene: TRBJ2-2
clone size: -
CDR3 protein: CASSLGGRLAGVRGELFF
CDR3 DNA: TGTGCCAGCAGTTTGGGGGGTCGACTAGCGGGAGTAAGGGGGGAGCTGTTTTTT

D gene: -
V gene: TRBV2
J gene: TRBJ2-1
clone size: -
CDR3 protein: CASRGGENEQFF
CDR3 DNA: TGTGCCAGCAGGGGGGGAGAGAATGAGCAGTTCTTC

D gene: -
V gene: TRBV2
J gene: TRBJ1-1
clone size: -
CDR3 protein: CASSVTGGGTEAFF
CDR3 DNA: TGTGCCAGCAGTGTTACAGGAGGAGGGACTGAAGCTTTCTTT

D gene: -
V gene: TRBV2
J gene: TRBJ1-3
clone size: -
CDR3 protein: CASIGVGNTIYF
CDR3 DNA: TGTGCCAGCATCGGGGTTGGAAACACCATATATTTT

D gene: -
V gene: TRBV28
J gene: TRBJ1-2
clone size: once
CDR3 protein: CASTSEGNYGYTF
CDR3 DNA: TGTGCCAGCACCTCCGAGGGCAACTATGGCTACACCTTC

D gene: -
V gene: TRBV4-3
J gene: TRBJ1-2
clone size: -
CDR3 protein: CASSQDITDGYTF
CDR3 DNA: TGCGCCAGCAGCCAAGATATCACAGATGGCTACACCTTC

D gene: -
V gene: TRBV12-5
J gene: TRBJ2-3
clone size: once
CDR3 protein: CASGAEGLHTDTQYF
CDR3 DNA: TGTGCTAGTGGGGCAGAGGGACTTCACACAGATACGCAGTATTTT

D gene: -
V gene: TRBV27
J gene: TRBJ2-6
clone size: -
CDR3 protein: CASSFAGTSGANVLTF
CDR3 DNA: TGTGCCAGCAGTTTTGCGGGAACCTCTGGGGCCAACGTCCTGACTTTC

D gene: -
V gene: TRBV15
J gene: TRBJ2-7
clone size: once
CDR3 protein: CATSRDTGEQYF
CDR3 DNA: TGTGCCACCAGCAGAGATACGGGCGAGCAGTACTTC

D gene: -
V gene: TRBV18
J gene: TRBJ1-2
clone size: -
CDR3 protein: CASSSGLNYGYTF
CDR3 DNA: TGTGCCAGCTCATCGGGACTTAACTATGGCTACACCTTC

D gene: -
V gene: TRBV30
J gene: TRBJ2-1
clone size: -
CDR3 protein: CAWALHLTGNEQFF
CDR3 DNA: TGTGCCTGGGCCTTGCATTTAACAGGGAATGAGCAGTTCTTC

D gene: -
V gene: TRBV27
J gene: TRBJ2-1
clone size: -
CDR3 protein: CASSPRVLDSTYNEQFF
CDR3 DNA: TGTGCCAGCAGTCCCAGGGTTTTGGACAGCACCTACAATGAGCAGTTCTTC

D gene: -
V gene: TRBV5-5
J gene: TRBJ1-5
clone size: -
CDR3 protein: CASSFLLQANGQPQHF
CDR3 DNA: TGTGCCAGCAGCTTTTTACTTCAGGCGAATGGTCAGCCCCAGCATTTT